This TCR beta chain is drawn from a study of T cell responses to AZD1222 COVID-19 vaccine. Study-wide results and limits: Of the AZD1222 recipients, only 5 or 6 were seropositive at baseline.

With regard to this clone: Antigen unknown.

Here immunoSEQ multiplex PCR was the method, and the copy in TCRdb shows in-frame clones only, minus some. Of about 120,000 clones listed, 80% to 90% are singletons. V lost 7 bases to trimming and J lost 3 bases, with 13 bases between them. This CDR3 has 14 residues. CDR1 and CDR2 from the germline V gene are SNHLY and FYNNEI. V usage is TRBV2 and J usage is TRBJ1-3; tentative D call: TRBD1 (5 bases). Sample: peripheral blood, taken on day 0 of AZD1222 vaccination. This TCR came from an adult in good health. CDR3 sequence: CASTPGGFGNTIYF. The CDR3 bases are TGTGCCAGCACCCCCGGGGGGTTTGGAAACACCATATATTTT.